This T cell receptor (beta chain) was identified during a study of blood T cell repertoires in COVID-19. On the study more broadly: Researchers got acute and convalescent COVID-19 samples from the United States, Italy and Spain. T cells, B-cell-depleted T cells, or PBMCs supplied cDNA or gDNA.

Per germline, CDR1 MNHEY and CDR2 SVGAGI. This CDR3 has 15 residues. J lost 5 bases, V lost 4 bases, and 7 bases had no gene match. Authors' data handling: Researchers report that nucleated cell counts were estimated from reference gene primer amplification. Profiling relied on immunoSEQ multiplex PCR, and the TCRdb table lists in-frame clones only, not all of them. V and J calls and clone size are copied from that table; D and trimming were computed from the DNA. The table includes about 130,000 clones, about 85% detected once. V gene TRBV6-5 combines with J gene TRBJ1-4, with TRBD1 matching 7 bases. The receptor comes from a woman of 80 years or more with acute or convalescent COVID-19. The sample consisted of peripheral blood. The CDR3 coding sequence is TGTGCCAGCAGTTTTCTTCCGGGACAGAATGAAAAACTGTTTTTT. It codes for CASSFLPGQNEKLFF.